These 8 T cell receptor beta chains were sequenced from one sample in a study of blood T cell repertoires in COVID-19. Generated by immunoSEQ multiplex PCR, the TCRdb table keeps only in-frame clones and is missing some. Of fewer than 55,000 clones listed, roughly 82% are singletons. The sample was peripheral blood. The receptors here all came from a woman aged 60-75 years with acute or convalescent COVID-19.

The CDR3 sequence: CASSFDGSSNQPQHF. CDR3 sequence (DNA): TGCGCCAGCAGCTTTGACGGGTCCAGCAATCAGCCCCAGCATTTT. V usage is TRBV5-1 and J usage is TRBJ1-5, with unresolved D. Trimming left V 2 bases short and J 1 base short, with 10 bases between. The CDR3 runs to 15 residues. Germline V lookup: CDR1 SGHRS, CDR2 YFSETQ.

The chain couples TRBV10-2 to TRBJ2-5; 7 nucleotides match TRBD2. V dropped 8 bases and J dropped 4; count of bases not matched to a gene: 10. This CDR3 region has 14 residues. CDR1 and CDR2 from the germline V gene are WSHSY and SAAADI. The CDR3 sequence is CASGPAGSGETQYF. Written as DNA, the CDR3 is TGCGCCAGCGGGCCAGCGGGATCTGGAGAGACCCAGTACTTC.

The V gene is TRBV27, the J gene TRBJ2-7, with D perhaps TRBD2 (6 bases). Trimming took 6 bases from V and 3 from J, leaving 15 bases between them. CDR3 length: 14 residues. Looked up from germline, CDR1 is MNHEY and CDR2 is SMNVEV (reference sequence). CDR3 in amino acids: CASRERVPHYEQYF. The DNA of the CDR3 is TGTGCCAGCAGGGAGCGGGTGCCACACTACGAGCAGTACTTC.

The chain has TRBV12-3 or TRBV12-4 and TRBJ1-1; D is uncertain. The CDR3 runs 13 residues. V lost 6 bases and J lost 0, with 8 bases in between. CDR3 sequence reads: CASRKLVNTEAFF. The CDR3 DNA follows: TGTGCCAGCAGGAAACTCGTGAACACTGAAGCTTTCTTT.

The chain is built from TRBV4-1 and TRBJ1-2; 9 bases line up with TRBD1. With 5 bases clipped from V and 2 bases from J, the junction kept 6 bases outside the gene matches. Germline loops: CDR1 MGHRA, CDR2 YSYEKL. This CDR3 region has 15 residues. The CDR3 coding sequence is TGCGCCAGCAGCACAGCCGGGACAGGGAACTATGGCTACACCTTC. Protein: CASSTAGTGNYGYTF.

The DNA for the CDR3 is TGTGCCAGCAGTGAAACTACAGGGGGCCGTTTGCACACAGATACGCAGTATTTT. Its translation is CASSETTGGRLHTDTQYF. V gene TRBV25-1 combines with J gene TRBJ2-3; 9 nucleotides agree with TRBD1. Per the germline V gene, CDR1 is MGHDK and CDR2 is SYGVNS. V lost 2 bases, J lost 2 bases, and 11 bases stayed unmatched. CDR3 length equals 18 residues.

The chain uses TRBV12-3 or TRBV12-4 and TRBJ1-2; the D is unclear. V was trimmed by 0 bases and J by 5 bases, leaving 7 bases between them. This CDR3 has 13 amino acids. The CDR3: CASSLAGKYGYTF. CDR3 bases: TGTGCCAGCAGTTTAGCCGGGAAATATGGCTACACCTTC.

CDR3 DNA sequence: TGCGCCAGCCGGGCCGGGACAGAGAACACTGAAGCTTTCTTT. Translation gives CASRAGTENTEAFF. The chain joins TRBV5-1 to TRBJ1-1; 7 bases line up with TRBD1. Germline V gives CDR1 SGHRS, CDR2 YFSETQ. The CDR3 has 14 residues. V shed 7 bases and J 1 base; nucleotides not matched to a gene: 7.